The TCR beta chain under discussion was sequenced for a study of human T cells and chemical hapten exposure. For the study at large: Per-sample TCR yield variation was attributed mainly to small pooled library volume differences.

The sample's time point: patch test 1, 2 weeks after DPC sensitization. Treatment of the sample: therapeutic diphenylcyclopropenone sensitization with weekly scalp DPC. With regard to this clonotype: The germline gene is not matched at one end of the junction; a read error may be the cause.

MiXCR, applied by TCRdb to the RACE reads, yields one record per CDR3 protein. In the table there are 180,000 or so distinct CDR3 sequences, 13% to 15% of which are singletons. The germline gives CDR1 DFQATT, CDR2 SNEGSKA (reference sequence). This CDR3 comprises 14 residues. The source is a woman aged 25 to 45 with alopecia areata. Some clones in this sample may be carry-over from other donors' samples. The sequenced sample was whole blood, obtained in connection with sensitization to the hapten diphenylcyclopropenone (DPC). The gene calls are TRBV20-1 and TRBJ2-7; 8 positions agree with TRBD1. The CDR3 reads CSVRDWRDRPEQYF. The CDR3 bases are TGCAGTGTTAGAGACTGGCGGGACAGGCCGGAGCAGTACTTC.